The 19 T cell receptor beta chains in this list originate from one sample, sequenced in a study of cytomegalovirus exposure and HLA in healthy donors (TCRdb year 2017). Library preparation was by the immunoSEQ multiplex PCR assay. For the multiplex PCR, a mixture combining 60 forward primers for TCR Vbeta segments and 13 reverse primers for TCR Jbeta segments was used. TCRdb took this table from immuneACCESS and kept in-frame rearrangements with V and J called. Such tables lack part of the clones; where checked against another copy, unresolved V genes explain under half of the gap, and the rest is unexplained. This sample is represented by about 190,000 clones; around 79% of them were singletons. The top ten constitute 1.6% of the sample. Sequenced input: PBMCs. These TCRs come from a woman aged 18-35 years in good health and CMV-seronegative.

This sequence joins TRBV6-5 and TRBJ2-7; 12 nucleotides line up with TRBD1. V gave up 6 bases and J gave up 7 bases; unmatched junction bases: 4. The CDR3 covers 13 residues. Germline V gene data show CDR1 as MNHEY and CDR2 as SVGAGI. CDR3: CASRGQGANEQYF. The CDR3, as DNA: TGTGCCAGCAGGGGACAGGGGGCGAATGAGCAGTACTTC.

This clone was observed a handful of times. CDR3 nucleotides: TGTGCCAGCCGCCTGGGACAGGGCCACGAGCAGTACTTC. It translates to CASRLGQGHEQYF. The chain combines TRBV27 with TRBJ2-7; 9 nucleotides agree with TRBD1. The germline V gene has CDR1 MNHEY and CDR2 SMNVEV (reference sequence). CDR3 length equals 13 residues. The V segment lost 8 bases and the J segment 5 bases; nucleotides outside the gene matches: 7.

This clone was counted a few times. CDR3 coding DNA: TGCGCCAGCAGCCAAGGAAAACCAGCGGGAGTTCACACCGGGGAGCTGTTTTTT. This translates into CASSQGKPAGVHTGELFF. The chain has TRBV4-3 and TRBJ2-2, with 8 bases fitting TRBD2. Trimming at V came to 1 base and at J to 3 bases, leaving 10 bases not matched to a gene. The CDR3 runs to 18 residues. Germline V gene data show CDR1 as LGHNA and CDR2 as YSLEER.

This clone has more than one count but fewer than ten. The chain recombines TRBV9 with TRBJ1-2, with D unclear. V gave up 2 bases and J gave up 0 bases, with 11 bases separating them. The germline gives CDR1 SGDLS, CDR2 YYNGEE. The CDR3 sequence is 15 residues long. As DNA, the CDR3 is TGTGCCAGCAGCGTGGGCGACACCTCTAACTATGGCTACACCTTC. It codes for CASSVGDTSNYGYTF.

This chain connects TRBV11-2 to TRBJ2-1; 11 nucleotides agree with TRBD2. V was pared by 5 bases and J by 6 bases, with 6 bases of the junction left unmatched. Per germline, CDR1 SGHAT and CDR2 FQNNGV. The CDR3 has 15 amino acids. The CDR3 DNA is TGTGCCAGCAGCCAGGGACTAGCGGATTCCAATGAGCAGTTCTTC. It translates to CASSQGLADSNEQFF.

The rearrangement uses TRBV6-6 and TRBJ2-7, with a weak D call TRBD2 (5 bases). V was cut by 7 bases and J by 6 bases, with 16 bases left in between. The CDR3 consists of 13 residues. Germline CDR1 is MNHNY and CDR2 is SVGAGI (reference sequence). The CDR3 region has the DNA TGTGCCAGCATGGTGGTGCCTGGAGGCGAGCAGTACTTC. It encodes CASMVVPGGEQYF.

The V call is TRBV6-1, the J call TRBJ1-6, with D perhaps TRBD1 (6 bases). This CDR3 is built from 15 residues. The germline V gene encodes CDR1 MNHNS and CDR2 SASEGT. The CDR3 nucleotides are TGTGCGGGGCGGGGGGCGAGCTCCTATAATTCACCCCTCCACTTT. Translated, it gives CAGRGASSYNSPLHF.

The V gene is TRBV6-5, the J gene TRBJ2-7; 8 nucleotides agree with TRBD1. The CDR3 length is 14 residues. With 2 bases clipped from V and 6 bases from J, the junction kept 6 bases outside the gene matches. Germline assignment: CDR1 MNHEY and CDR2 SVGAGI. The CDR3 is CASSYGQGTGEQYF. The CDR3 DNA reads as TGTGCCAGCAGTTACGGACAGGGAACGGGCGAGCAGTACTTC.

The chain uses TRBV27 and TRBJ1-6; tentatively, D is TRBD1 (5 bases). V lost 4 bases to trimming and J lost 10 bases, with 17 bases between them. This CDR3 is built from 15 residues. Germline V gene sequence: CDR1 MNHEY, CDR2 SMNVEV (reference sequence). CDR3 nucleotides: TGTGCCAGCAGTTATAACAGGAACGCGAACTCACCCCTCCACTTT. As protein: CASSYNRNANSPLHF.

This clone occurred once. V and J are TRBV27 and TRBJ1-1; D unresolved. Germline V gives CDR1 MNHEY, CDR2 SMNVEV (reference sequence). The ends were cut back, 3 bases at V and 1 base at J, with 6 bases in the middle. This CDR3 comprises 13 residues. CDR3 sequence: CASSFTRNTEAFF. The CDR3, as DNA: TGTGCCAGCAGTTTTACACGGAACACTGAAGCTTTCTTT.

The chain is built from TRBV10-2 and TRBJ2-7; 7 bases are shared with TRBD1. The length of the CDR3 is 12 residues. Germline V CDR1 and CDR2: WSHSY, SAAADI. The V gene end was trimmed by 6 bases and the J gene end by 5 bases; junction bases not matched to a gene: 4. The CDR3 DNA sequence: TGCGCCAGCAGCGACAGGGCCGACGAGCAGTACTTC. This gives the protein CASSDRADEQYF.

This chain connects TRBV7-3 to TRBJ2-1, with TRBD2 matching over 16 bases. Looked up from germline, CDR1 is SGHTA and CDR2 is FQGTGA. Trimming removed 4 bases from V and 7 bases from J; junction bases left unmatched: 10. CDR3 size: 18 residues. The CDR3 nucleotides are TGTGCCAGCAGCTCGCCGGGACTAGCGGGAGGGCCGGGGAATGAGCAGTTCTTC. Protein product: CASSSPGLAGGPGNEQFF. Full variable domain (outside the CDR3, taken from reference TRBV7-3 and TRBJ2-1): GAGVSQTPSNKVTEKGKYVELRCDPISGHTALYWYRQSLGQGPEFLIYFQGTGAADDSGLPNDRFFAVRPEGSVSTLKIQRTERGDSAVYLCASSSPGLAGGPGNEQFFGPGTRLTVL.

The rearrangement joins TRBV28 to TRBJ2-3; D is ambiguous. Trimming pared 7 bases from V and 2 bases from J, leaving 13 bases between. The CDR3 is made up of 14 amino acids. Germline-derived CDR1 and CDR2 are MDHEN and SYDVKM. The CDR3 loop is CASNGSFLTDTQYF. In nucleotides, the CDR3 is TGTGCCAGCAACGGGTCATTCCTCACAGATACGCAGTATTTT.

This clone has only one observation. The chain recombines TRBV30 with TRBJ2-2; TRBD2 matches at 12 bases. Germline trimming cut 5 bases from V and 8 bases from J; bases unmatched to any gene: 12. Germline assignment: CDR1 GTSNPN and CDR2 SVGIG (reference sequence). The CDR3 is 16 amino acids. Here the CDR3 DNA reads TGTGCCTGGGCCATCTCGACTAGCGGGAGTAGTGGGGAGCTGTTTTTT. Its translation: CAWAISTSGSSGELFF.

The CDR3 coding sequence is TGCGCCAGCAGCCCAACTAGCGGGGCCTCCTACAATGAGCAGTTCTTC. It specifies CASSPTSGASYNEQFF. The V and J genes are TRBV5-1 and TRBJ2-1; 10 bases are a match to TRBD2. This CDR3 has 16 amino acids. Trimming removed 4 bases from V and 0 bases from J; junction bases left unmatched: 4. The germline CDR1 and CDR2 sequences are SGHRS and YFSETQ.

The chain couples TRBV5-1 to TRBJ2-5, with 10 bases matching TRBD1. Trimming at V came to 4 bases and at J to 5 bases, leaving 5 bases not matched to a gene. The CDR3 is made up of 14 amino acids. CDR1 is SGHRS, CDR2 YFSETQ, per germline. CDR3 nucleotides: TGCGCCAGCAGCGACAGGGGGCATTTGGAGACCCAGTACTTC. It yields the protein CASSDRGHLETQYF. Full variable domain (rest looked up from reference TRBV5-1 and TRBJ2-5): KAGVTQTPRYLIKTRGQQVTLSCSPISGHRSVSWYQQTPGQGLQFLFEYFSETQRNKGNFPGRFSGRQFSNSRSEMNVSTLELGDSALYLCASSDRGHLETQYFGPGTRLLVL.

The chain has TRBV6-5 and TRBJ2-3; 8 bases are shared with TRBD1. The germline V gene encodes CDR1 MNHEY and CDR2 SVGAGI. V was clipped by 4 bases and J by 0 bases; unmatched bases: 6. The CDR3 loop spans 16 amino acids. CDR3 nucleotides: TGTGCCAGCAGTTCCTTCAGGGGGCCCAGCACAGATACGCAGTATTTT. Amino acids: CASSSFRGPSTDTQYF.

This chain connects TRBV9 to TRBJ2-3; TRBD2 agrees at 8 bases. Germline V gives CDR1 SGDLS, CDR2 YYNGEE. The V gene end was trimmed by 2 bases and the J gene end by 0 bases; junction bases not matched to a gene: 8. The length of the CDR3 is 17 residues. The CDR3 here is CASSVRLASSSTDTQYF. DNA of the CDR3: TGTGCCAGCAGCGTCCGACTAGCGAGTTCTAGCACAGATACGCAGTATTTT.

This chain links TRBV28 with TRBJ1-2; D gene uncertain. CDR3 length equals 13 residues. The ends were cut back, 1 base at V and 5 bases at J, with 8 bases in the middle. Germline loops: CDR1 MDHEN, CDR2 SYDVKM. CDR3 in amino acids: CASSLFDTYGYTF. The CDR3, as DNA: TGTGCCAGCAGTTTATTTGACACGTATGGCTACACCTTC.